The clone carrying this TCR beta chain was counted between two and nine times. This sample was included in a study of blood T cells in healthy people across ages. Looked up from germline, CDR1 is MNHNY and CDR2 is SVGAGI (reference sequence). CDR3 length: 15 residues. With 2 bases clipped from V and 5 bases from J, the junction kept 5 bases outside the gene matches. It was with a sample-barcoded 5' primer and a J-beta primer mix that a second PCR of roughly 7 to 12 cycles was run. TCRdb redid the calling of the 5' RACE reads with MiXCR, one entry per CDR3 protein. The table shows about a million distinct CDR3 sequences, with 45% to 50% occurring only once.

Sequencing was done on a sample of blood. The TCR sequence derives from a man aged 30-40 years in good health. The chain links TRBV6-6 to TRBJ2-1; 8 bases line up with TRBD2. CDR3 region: CASSYGGGNHNEQFF. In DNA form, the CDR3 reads TGTGCCAGCAGTTACGGCGGGGGGAACCACAATGAGCAGTTCTTC.